Included here is one T cell receptor beta chain sequence, with context. Its cognate antigen is unknown. This specimen comes from a study of beta chain features in type 1 diabetes. Study conclusions and caveats: Among all four CD4+ subsets, Type 1 diabetes patients had TCRB CDR3s that were moderately but significantly shorter.

The study reverse transcribed the entire isolated RNA, so it sequenced expressed TCRB transcripts. The data were produced by immunoSEQ multiplex PCR, yet TCRdb's version contains in-frame clones alone and is incomplete. The sample has 300,000 or so clones, roughly 13% seen once. Germline CDR1 and CDR2: SGDLS and YYNGEE. J lost 2 bases, V lost 0 bases, and 10 bases had no gene match. This CDR3 region has 17 residues. The clonotype originates from a woman between 18 and 29 years old with type 1 diabetes. The sequencing input was naive CD4+ T cells from blood. This sequence joins TRBV9 and TRBJ2-5, with TRBD1 matching 7 bases. The CDR3 DNA is TGTGCCAGCAGCGTAGCCCCCCCTGGGACAGCACAAGAGACCCAGTACTTC. Amino acid sequence: CASSVAPPGTAQETQYF.